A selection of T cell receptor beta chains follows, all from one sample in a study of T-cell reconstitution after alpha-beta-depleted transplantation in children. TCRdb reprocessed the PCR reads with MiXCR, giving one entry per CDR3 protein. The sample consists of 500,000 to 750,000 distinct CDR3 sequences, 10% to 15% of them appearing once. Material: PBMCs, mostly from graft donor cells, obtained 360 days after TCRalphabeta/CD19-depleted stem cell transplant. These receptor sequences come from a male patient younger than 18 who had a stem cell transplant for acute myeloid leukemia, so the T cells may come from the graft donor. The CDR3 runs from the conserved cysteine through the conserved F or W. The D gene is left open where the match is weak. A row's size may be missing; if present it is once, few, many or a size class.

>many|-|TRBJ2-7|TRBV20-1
TGCAGTGCCCCATGCGGGACCTTCCTCTTGCCGTGCTTC
CSAPCGTFLLPCF
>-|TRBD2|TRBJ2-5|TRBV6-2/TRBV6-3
TGTGCCAGCAGTTACTGGGGACTAGCGGTCCAAGAGACCCAGTACTTC
CASSYWGLAVQETQYF
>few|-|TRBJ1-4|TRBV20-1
TGCAGTGCTAGGGACCCCACCCATAATGAAAAACTGTTTTTT
CSARDPTHNEKLFF
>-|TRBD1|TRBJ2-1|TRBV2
TGTGCCAGCAGCGACGACAGGGGGCTCAATGAGCAGTTCTTC
CASSDDRGLNEQFF
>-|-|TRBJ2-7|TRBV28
TGTGCCAGCAGTTTATGGACAGTTAGTGGGAACGAGCAGTACTTC
CASSLWTVSGNEQYF
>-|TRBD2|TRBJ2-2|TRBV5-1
TGCGCCAGCAGCCCCCTCCGGGCGGGAGGGGGCACCGGGGAGCTGTTTTTT
CASSPLRAGGGTGELFF
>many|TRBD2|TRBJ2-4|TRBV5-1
TGCGCCAGCAGCCCGGGGGGGGCCAAAAACATTCAGTACTTC
CASSPGGAKNIQYF
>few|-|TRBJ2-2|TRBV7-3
TGTGCCAGCAGCTTATTTAGGTCCGGGGAGCTGTTTTTT
CASSLFRSGELFF
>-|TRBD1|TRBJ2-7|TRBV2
TGTGCCAGCAGGAAGGGGACAGGGGCGGTGGAGCAGTACTTC
CASRKGTGAVEQYF
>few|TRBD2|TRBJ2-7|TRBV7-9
TGTGCCAGCAGCTTAGCGCGACTAGCGGGACCCCGTTCCTACGAGCAGTACTTC
CASSLARLAGPRSYEQYF
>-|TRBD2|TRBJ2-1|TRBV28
TGTGCCAGCAGTTTATTCCGAGGGAGGGGCGCGGGACACAATGAGCAGTTCTTC
CASSLFRGRGAGHNEQFF
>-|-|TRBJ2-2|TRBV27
TGTGCCAGCAGGAAGAGCACCGGGGAGCTGTTTTTT
CASRKSTGELFF
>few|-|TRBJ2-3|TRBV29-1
TGCAGCGTAGACAGGGCCGCGGGGGATACGCAGTATTTT
CSVDRAAGDTQYF
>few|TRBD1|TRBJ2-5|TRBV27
TGTGCCAGCAGGCCGACGACAGGGGTAGGCCAAGAGACCCAGTACTTC
CASRPTTGVGQETQYF
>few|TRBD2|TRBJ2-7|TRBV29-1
TGCAGCGTTGAAGGGTTAGCGGGAGGTCTCTACGAGCAGTACTTC
CSVEGLAGGLYEQYF
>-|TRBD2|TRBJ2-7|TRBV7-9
TGTGCCAGCAGCCGACCGGAAGCGGGAGGTTACGAGCAGTACTTC
CASSRPEAGGYEQYF
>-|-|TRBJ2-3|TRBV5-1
TGCGCCAGCGGACCCGGGGCCGAGGCGCAGTATTTT
CASGPGAEAQYF
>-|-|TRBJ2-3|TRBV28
TGTGCCAGCAGCCTAGATCTTCAGTCCGATACGCAGTATTTT
CASSLDLQSDTQYF
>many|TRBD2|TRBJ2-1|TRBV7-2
TGTGCCAGCAGCTCCCCCCTAGCGGGAGAATCCTACAATGAGCAGTTCTTC
CASSSPLAGESYNEQFF
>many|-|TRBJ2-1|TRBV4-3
TGCGCCAGCAGCCAAGTACGGGAGCGGCAGTTCTTC
CASSQVRERQFF
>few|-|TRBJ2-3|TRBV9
TGTGCCAGCAGCGTCGGCGGCACGCAGTATTTT
CASSVGGTQYF
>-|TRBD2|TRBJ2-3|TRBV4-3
TGCGCCAGCAGCCAAGAAGGAGCGGGAGGCACAGATACGCAGTATTTT
CASSQEGAGGTDTQYF
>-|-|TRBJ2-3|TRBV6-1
TGTGCCAGCAGTGAATCGAGGGCCAGCACAGATACGCAGTATTTT
CASSESRASTDTQYF
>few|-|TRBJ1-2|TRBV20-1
TGCAGTGCTAGAGAAGGACAGACTAACTATGGCTACACCTTC
CSAREGQTNYGYTF